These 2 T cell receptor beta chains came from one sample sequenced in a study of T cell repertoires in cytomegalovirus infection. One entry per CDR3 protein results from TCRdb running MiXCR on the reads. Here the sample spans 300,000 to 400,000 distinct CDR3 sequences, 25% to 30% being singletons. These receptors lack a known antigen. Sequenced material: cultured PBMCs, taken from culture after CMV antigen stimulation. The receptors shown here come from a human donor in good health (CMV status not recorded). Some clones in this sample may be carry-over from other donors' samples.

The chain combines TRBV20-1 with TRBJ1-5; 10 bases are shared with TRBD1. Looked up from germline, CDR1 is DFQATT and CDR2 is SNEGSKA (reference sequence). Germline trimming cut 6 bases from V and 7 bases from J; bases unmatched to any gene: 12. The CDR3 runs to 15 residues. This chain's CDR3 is CSAPPGTGAGQPQHF. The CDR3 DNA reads TGCAGTGCGCCGCCAGGGACAGGGGCAGGGCAGCCCCAGCATTTT.

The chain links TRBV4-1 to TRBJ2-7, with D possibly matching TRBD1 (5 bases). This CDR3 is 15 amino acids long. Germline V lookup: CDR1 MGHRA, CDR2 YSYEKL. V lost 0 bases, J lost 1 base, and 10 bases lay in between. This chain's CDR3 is CASSQEDSRSYEQYF. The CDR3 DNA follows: TGCGCCAGCAGCCAAGAAGACAGTCGGTCCTACGAGCAGTACTTC.